This TCR beta chain stems from a study of Ad26.COV2.S vaccination and SARS-CoV-2 variants. V was clipped by 4 bases and J by 5 bases, with 14 bases between them. The CDR3 is made up of 14 amino acids. Germline CDR1 reads SNHLY; CDR2 reads FYNNEI. The treatment here: roughly 18 received Ad26.COV2.S at low or high dose, single or two shots; roughly five received placebo; per-sample allocation not given. Sampling was performed 63 days after the first vaccine or placebo injection. Sequencing was performed with immunoSEQ multiplex PCR; in TCRdb, only in-frame clones are kept and a portion is missing. The repertoire holds a few hundred thousand clones, with around 92% as singletons.

The sequence was collected from a person aged 18 to 59 who received the Ad26.COV2.S COVID-19 vaccine or a placebo. Specimen: peripheral blood, collected in a trial of Ad26.COV2.S vaccine versus placebo. This chain connects TRBV2 to TRBJ2-5, with D possibly being TRBD1 (6 bases). The CDR3: CASSGGLGYETQYF. The DNA of the CDR3 is TGTGCCAGCAGTGGGGGGCTCGGTTACGAGACCCAGTACTTC.